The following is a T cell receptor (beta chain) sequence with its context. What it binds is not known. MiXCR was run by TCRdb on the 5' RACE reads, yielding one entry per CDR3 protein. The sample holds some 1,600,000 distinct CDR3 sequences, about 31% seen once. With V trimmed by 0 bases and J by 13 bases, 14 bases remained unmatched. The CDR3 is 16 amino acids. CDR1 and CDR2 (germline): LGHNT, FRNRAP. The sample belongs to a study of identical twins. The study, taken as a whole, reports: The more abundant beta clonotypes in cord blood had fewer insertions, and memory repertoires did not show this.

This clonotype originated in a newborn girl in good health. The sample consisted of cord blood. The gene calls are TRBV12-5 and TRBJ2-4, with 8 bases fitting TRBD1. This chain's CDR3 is CASGLVLQGAYNEQYF. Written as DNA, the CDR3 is TGTGCTAGTGGTTTGGTACTGCAGGGGGCCTACAATGAGCAGTACTTC.